This T cell receptor beta chain stems from a study of blood T cell repertoires in COVID-19. Whole-study context: COVID-19 samples from acute and convalescent phases originated in the United States, Italy and Spain. The cDNA or gDNA used as material had been derived from T cells, B-cell-depleted T cells, or PBMCs.

Germline CDR1 is LGHDT and CDR2 is YNNKEL (reference sequence). With 4 bases clipped from V and 4 bases from J, the junction kept 7 bases outside the gene matches. The CDR3 length is 16 residues. As processed by the authors: Using reference gene primer amplification, nucleated cell counts were estimated. Profiling relied on immunoSEQ multiplex PCR, and the TCRdb table lists in-frame clones only, not all of them. Clone size and the V and J calls come from that table; the DNA yielded D and trimming. The sample holds 300,000 to 400,000 clones; about 88% are singletons and the top ten take 2.5% to 3.5%. This chain connects TRBV3-1 (or the pseudogene TRBV3-2) to TRBJ1-4; TRBD1 aligns across 9 bases. The sequence came from a human donor in a cohort sampled during active COVID-19. Sequenced sample: peripheral blood. The CDR3 protein is CASSPTRQGGNEKLFF. The CDR3 DNA reads as TGTGCCAGCAGCCCGACGCGACAGGGGGGTAATGAAAAACTGTTTTTT.